Following are 32 T cell receptor beta chains from one sample sequenced in a study of blood T cells in healthy people across ages (dated by TCRdb to between 2015 and 2017). Receptor libraries were prepared by 5' RACE. TCRdb names Illumina HiSeq 2500 as the instrument used. A second PCR of about 7 to 12 cycles was run with a J-beta primer mix and a sample-barcoded 5' primer. TCRdb handled the public reads itself, with Q25 trimming in fastp and clone calling in MiXCR, and kept productive beta chains. Rows with one shared CDR3 protein collapse into an entry with the most common genes and DNA. For this sample there are fewer than 900,000 distinct CDR3 sequences; 45% to 50% appear just once. Roughly 30% of the sample goes to the ten largest clones. Sample: blood. The receptors originated from a woman in her fifties or sixties in good health.

This clonotype was found once. The chain couples TRBV29-1 to TRBJ2-4, with 8 bases lining up with TRBD1. The tail of the sequence fits TRBJ2-7 better, so the J call may be wrong. The CDR3 totals 12 residues. Germline assignment: CDR1 SQVTM and CDR2 ANQGSEA. As DNA, the CDR3 is TGCAGCGTACTCAGGGGGCCCTACGAGCAGTACTTC. Residues: CSVLRGPYEQYF.

This clonotype was seen more than once but under ten times. The V call is TRBV6-2 or TRBV6-3, the J call TRBJ2-7; 12 nucleotides align to TRBD2. This CDR3 region has 17 residues. V dropped 2 bases and J dropped 5; count of bases not matched to a gene: 10. The V gene's germline CDR1 is MNHEY and CDR2 SVGEGT. This CDR3 is CASSYRGLAGSKNEQYF. In DNA, the CDR3 is TGTGCCAGCAGTTACCGGGGACTAGCGGGCTCGAAAAACGAGCAGTACTTC.

This clonotype was seen only a few times. The chain is built from TRBV28 and TRBJ1-5, with D possibly being TRBD1 (6 bases). The CDR3 is made up of 15 amino acids. The germline gives CDR1 MDHEN, CDR2 SYDVKM. V lost 6 bases and J lost 4, with 16 bases in between. The chain's CDR3 is CASRPQGVGNQPQHF. For the CDR3, the DNA is TGTGCCAGCAGACCACAGGGAGTAGGGAATCAGCCCCAGCATTTT.

This sequence joins TRBV7-2 and TRBJ2-6, with no clear D. The CDR3 consists of 17 residues. The V and J ends lost 0 bases and 0 bases respectively, with 9 bases between them. CDR1 and CDR2 (germline): SGHTA, FQGNSA. The CDR3 DNA reads TGTGCCAGCAGCTTAGCATGGGGAAGCTCTGGGGCCAACGTCCTGACTTTC. This codes for CASSLAWGSSGANVLTF.

For this clonotype: A much larger clone sits a single nucleotide away, making a read error possible. V usage is TRBV27 and J usage is TRBJ2-1; TRBD2 is a possible D gene (5 bases). The CDR3 covers 14 residues. The V gene's germline CDR1 is MNHEY and CDR2 SMNVEV (reference sequence). The germline V and J ends were trimmed by 10 bases and 5 bases, with 18 bases remaining between them. CDR3 sequence (DNA): TGTGCCATCACCTACGGGATGGATAACAATGAGCAGTTCTTC. This encodes CAITYGMDNNEQFF.

The chain uses TRBV29-1 and TRBJ2-1; TRBD2 might be the D (7 bases). V shed 5 bases and J shed 15 bases, with 20 bases lying between them. The CDR3 length is 12 residues. Per the germline V gene, CDR1 is SQVTM and CDR2 is ANQGSEA. This CDR3 is CSVRGGGYSRFF. The CDR3 coding sequence is TGCAGCGTTCGAGGGGGGGGCTATTCGCGGTTCTTC.

In its sample, this clonotype was seen a few times. The rearrangement links TRBV7-2 to TRBJ2-3; 12 nucleotides match TRBD2. Germline V gene data show CDR1 as SGHTA and CDR2 as FQGNSA. V lost 2 bases and J lost 4; bases outside the gene matches: 10. This CDR3 spans 18 amino acids. The CDR3 here is CASSLRSSGRGVPDTQYF. The CDR3 bases are TGTGCCAGCAGCTTAAGGTCTAGCGGGAGGGGAGTTCCAGATACGCAGTATTTT.

This chain uses TRBV15 with TRBJ1-4; D gene unclear. Germline V lookup: CDR1 LNHNV, CDR2 YYDKDF (reference sequence). V lost 0 bases and J lost 4, with 9 bases in between. The CDR3 has 15 residues. The CDR3: CATSRDSRYNEKLFF. In DNA form, the CDR3 reads TGTGCCACCAGCAGAGATTCCCGGTATAATGAAAAACTGTTTTTT.

A single count supports this clonotype. The V call is TRBV29-1, the J call TRBJ2-1, with a weak D call TRBD2 (5 bases). The J call could be wrong; TRBJ2-7 is a better fit for the DNA end. Germline CDR1 SQVTM, CDR2 ANQGSEA. The CDR3 covers 14 residues. In DNA form, the CDR3 reads TGCAGCGTCGCCGGCAGCGGAGCCTACAATGAGCAGTACTTC. Its protein product is CSVAGSGAYNEQYF.

This clonotype was counted at least ten times. The genes are TRBV2 and TRBJ2-1; 9 bases are a match to TRBD2. The CDR3 consists of 13 residues. Trimming took 11 bases from V and 5 from J; bases not matched to a gene: 7. Germline V gene sequence: CDR1 SNHLY, CDR2 FYNNEI. The CDR3: CAVSSGRNNEQFF. CDR3 in DNA: TGTGCCGTCTCAAGCGGGAGGAACAATGAGCAGTTCTTC.

This clonotype was recorded a few times. The chain has TRBV3-1 and TRBJ1-2, with unresolved D. Germline lookup yields CDR1 LGHDT and CDR2 YNNKEL (reference sequence). V was shortened by 4 bases and J by 0 bases, with 9 bases between the two germline ends. The CDR3 spans 14 residues. Here the CDR3 reads CASSRRASNYGYTF. The CDR3 nucleotides read TGTGCCAGCAGCCGAAGGGCCTCTAACTATGGCTACACCTTC.

The chain joins TRBV20-1 to TRBJ1-1, with 9 bases fitting TRBD1. The ends lost 6 bases at V and 5 bases at J; junction bases unmatched: 13. Germline loops: CDR1 DFQATT, CDR2 SNEGSKA (reference sequence). The length of the CDR3 is 15 residues. The CDR3 here is CSAVQGASGRTEAFF. The CDR3 DNA reads as TGCAGTGCAGTACAGGGGGCGAGTGGTCGTACTGAAGCTTTCTTT.

This clonotype came up a few times. This chain links TRBV5-1 with TRBJ1-2; D remains unclear. Germline V CDR1 and CDR2: SGHRS, YFSETQ. The CDR3 spans 14 residues. Trimming pared 0 bases from V and 3 bases from J, leaving 9 bases between. DNA of the CDR3: TGCGCCAGCAGCTTGGAGGCGGCGGACTATGGCTACACCTTC. Encoded protein: CASSLEAADYGYTF.

For this clonotype: Germline and junction disagree at one end, which may indicate a read error. The chain joins TRBV20-1 to TRBJ2-3, with TRBD1 as a possible D gene (6 bases). The CDR3 consists of 13 residues. Germline CDR1 reads DFQATT; CDR2 reads SNEGSKA (reference sequence). CDR3 loop: CSAPGTPTDTRYF. The CDR3 DNA follows: TGCAGTGCTCCCGGGACACCCACAGATACGCGGTATTTT.

In this sample, this clonotype turned up a few times. J is TRBJ1-2 and V is TRBV13; D ambiguous. Trimming removed 5 bases at V and 4 bases at J, with 14 bases between. CDR3 size: 14 residues. The germline V gene encodes CDR1 PRHDT and CDR2 FYEKMQ (reference sequence). CDR3 DNA sequence: TGTGCCAGCAGCCAACAGAACGACCTCTATGGCTACACCTTC. This translates into CASSQQNDLYGYTF.

This clonotype was picked up a small number of times. V usage is TRBV28 and J usage is TRBJ2-7, with 9 bases matching TRBD1. This CDR3 region has 12 residues. Germline V CDR1 and CDR2: MDHEN, SYDVKM. The CDR3 DNA reads as TGTGACCGGGACAGGGAATCCTACGAGCAGTACTTC. It translates to CDRDRESYEQYF.

This clonotype was counted only a few times. This chain connects TRBV29-1 to TRBJ1-1, with 12 bases lining up with TRBD1. The CDR3 consists of 14 residues. CDR1 and CDR2 from the germline V gene are SQVTM and ANQGSEA. J was trimmed by 6 bases and V by 7 bases; bases with no gene match: 9. CDR3 sequence reads: CSARRGQGAAEAFF. Here the CDR3 DNA reads TGCAGCGCTCGAAGGGGACAGGGGGCTGCTGAAGCTTTCTTT.

This chain links TRBV19 with TRBJ2-3; D call uncertain. Germline lookup yields CDR1 LNHDA and CDR2 SQIVND (reference sequence). This CDR3 region has 14 residues. Deletions cut 3 bases from V and 6 bases from J, with 13 bases between. The CDR3 here is CASSIQSAKDTQYF. Here the CDR3 DNA reads TGTGCCAGTAGTATCCAGTCGGCGAAGGATACGCAGTATTTT.

This clonotype was observed a handful of times. This chain uses TRBV12-3 or TRBV12-4 with TRBJ2-5; 7 positions match TRBD2. V was pared by 5 bases and J by 2 bases, with 5 bases of the junction left unmatched. The CDR3 is made up of 14 amino acids. The CDR3 is CASSPSGQQETQYF. For the CDR3, the DNA is TGTGCCAGCAGTCCTAGCGGACAACAAGAGACCCAGTACTTC.

The rearrangement uses TRBV20-1 and TRBJ2-7; the match to TRBD2 covers 7 bases. The CDR3 consists of 16 residues. The germline gives CDR1 DFQATT, CDR2 SNEGSKA (reference sequence). V shed 2 bases and J 0 bases; nucleotides not matched to a gene: 10. The CDR3 coding sequence is TGCAGTGCTAGAATCCCGGCTAGCGGCTTCTCCTACGAGCAGTACTTC. Translated: CSARIPASGFSYEQYF.

Turning to this clonotype: The junction departs from germline at one end; a sequencing error may be responsible. The chain links TRBV20-1 to TRBJ1-1; perhaps TRBD1 as D (6 bases). The CDR3 extends over 14 amino acids. Germline V gene data show CDR1 as DFQATT and CDR2 as SNEGSKA (reference sequence). The CDR3 DNA is TGCAGTGCTACAGGACAGTCATCGAACACTGAGGCTTTCTTT. Encoded protein: CSATGQSSNTEAFF.

The table lists this clonotype with a count of one. CDR3 amino acids: CASSLRKTTDTQYF. CDR3 nucleotide sequence: TGTGCCAGCAGTTTGAGGAAGACCACAGATACGCAGTATTTT. The chain combines TRBV27 with TRBJ2-3; D is unclear. The CDR3 has 14 amino acids. Trimming took off 3 bases at V and 2 bases at J, with 9 bases between the two ends. Germline V gene sequence: CDR1 MNHEY, CDR2 SMNVEV (reference sequence).

V usage is TRBV5-1 and J usage is TRBJ1-2, with D uncertain. The CDR3 loop spans 12 amino acids. V lost 4 bases and J 6 bases, leaving 10 bases between the germline ends. Germline V CDR1 and CDR2: SGHRS, YFSETQ. This CDR3 is CASSADWDGYTF. In DNA form, the CDR3 reads TGCGCCAGCAGCGCAGACTGGGATGGCTACACCTTC.

The V and J genes are TRBV27 and TRBJ1-2; possibly TRBD1 for D (5 bases). The V gene lost 4 bases and the J gene lost 8 bases, with 26 bases spanning the gap. Per germline, CDR1 MNHEY and CDR2 SMNVEV (reference sequence). The CDR3 is made up of 17 amino acids. CDR3 coding DNA: TGTGCCAGCAGTTCGATCCTCGGGTCGTTAGGGGCTGGGGGCTACACCTTC. Its translation is CASSSILGSLGAGGYTF.

About this clonotype itself: With a much larger clone just one base away, this may be a read error. V gene TRBV29-1 combines with J gene TRBJ2-3; D is possibly TRBD2 (5 bases). Between the trimmed V and J ends, which lost 7 bases and 8 bases, there was a span of 13 bases. Germline CDR1 is SQVTM and CDR2 is ANQGSEA. The CDR3 is made up of 11 amino acids. CDR3 sequence (DNA): TGCAGCGGCGAACTAAGCGGTACGCAGTATTTT. This codes for CSGELSGTQYF.

The chain uses TRBV27 and TRBJ1-2; possible D gene TRBD1, 5 bases. CDR3 length equals 13 residues. Germline CDR1 MNHEY, CDR2 SMNVEV (reference sequence). The V end lost 4 bases, the J end lost 3 bases, and 9 bases lay between the germline ends. CDR3 sequence reads: CASSSRDHYGYTF. The CDR3 DNA follows: TGTGCCAGCAGTTCCAGGGATCACTATGGCTACACCTTC.

The chain employs TRBV27 and TRBJ1-6; no definite D call. The CDR3 sequence is 16 residues long. Germline V gene lookup returns CDR1 MNHEY and CDR2 SMNVEV (reference sequence). With 5 bases removed from V and 6 bases from J, the gap between germline ends came to 17 bases. The CDR3 loop reads CASSPIGHRSNSPLHF. The CDR3, as DNA: TGTGCCAGCAGTCCGATCGGGCACCGTTCTAATTCACCCCTCCACTTT.

J is TRBJ2-3 and V is TRBV3-1; TRBD1 matches at 10 bases. The V segment lost 5 bases and the J segment 2 bases; nucleotides outside the gene matches: 7. CDR1 LGHDT and CDR2 YNNKEL come from the germline V gene (reference sequence). The CDR3 sequence is 16 residues long. The CDR3 is CASSTRQGAPTDTQYF. The CDR3 coding sequence is TGTGCCAGCAGCACCCGACAGGGGGCCCCCACAGATACGCAGTATTTT.

The J gene is TRBJ2-1, the V gene TRBV9, with 8 bases identical to TRBD2. Matching the DNA end better, TRBJ2-7 makes the J call doubtful. The CDR3 contains 15 residues. Germline CDR1 reads SGDLS; CDR2 reads YYNGEE. CDR3 protein: CASGRAGALYNEQYF. The CDR3 nucleotides read TGTGCCAGCGGGCGAGCGGGAGCTCTCTACAATGAGCAGTACTTC.

This chain joins TRBV27 and TRBJ2-7, with TRBD1 identical over 7 bases. Germline CDR1 and CDR2: MNHEY and SMNVEV (reference sequence). This CDR3 spans 15 amino acids. Trimming took 8 bases from V and 0 from J; bases not matched to a gene: 10. CDR3 DNA: TGTGCCAGCGCCGCCGGGACAGTGGGCTCCTACGAGCAGTACTTC. It translates to CASAAGTVGSYEQYF.

This clonotype was observed a handful of times. The chain is built from TRBV29-1 and TRBJ2-3, with 8 positions matching TRBD2. The CDR3 has 15 amino acids. V lost 7 bases, J lost 0 bases, and 9 bases stayed unmatched. Per germline, CDR1 SQVTM and CDR2 ANQGSEA. The CDR3 spells CSASGGLPSTDTQYF. The CDR3 nucleotides read TGCAGCGCTTCGGGAGGGCTTCCTAGCACAGATACGCAGTATTTT.

The chain has TRBV7-2 and TRBJ2-7, with TRBD1 matching over 12 bases. CDR1 is SGHTA, CDR2 FQGNSA, per germline. The J segment lost 4 bases and the V segment lost 5 bases, leaving 9 bases of the junction unmatched. The CDR3 loop spans 16 amino acids. This CDR3 reads CASSRTRDRGLYEQYF. In DNA, the CDR3 is TGTGCCAGCAGCCGAACGCGGGACAGGGGGCTTTACGAGCAGTACTTC.